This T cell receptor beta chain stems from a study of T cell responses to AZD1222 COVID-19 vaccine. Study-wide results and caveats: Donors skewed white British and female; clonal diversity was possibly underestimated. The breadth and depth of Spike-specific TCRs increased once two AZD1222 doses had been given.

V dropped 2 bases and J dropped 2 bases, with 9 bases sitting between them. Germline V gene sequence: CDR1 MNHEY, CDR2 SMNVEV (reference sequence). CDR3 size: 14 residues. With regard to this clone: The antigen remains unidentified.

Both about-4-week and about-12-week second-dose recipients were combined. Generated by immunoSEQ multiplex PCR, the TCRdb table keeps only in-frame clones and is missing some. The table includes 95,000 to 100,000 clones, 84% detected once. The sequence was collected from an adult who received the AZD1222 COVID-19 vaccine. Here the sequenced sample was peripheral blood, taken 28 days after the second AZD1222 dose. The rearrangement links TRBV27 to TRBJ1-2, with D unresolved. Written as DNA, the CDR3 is TGTGCCAGCAGTTTAAGGGTCGGAAACTATGGCTACACCTTC. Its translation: CASSLRVGNYGYTF.